This T cell receptor beta chain originates from a study of beta chain features in type 1 diabetes. Study as a whole: Age, gender, cell numbers and subset yield matched between patients and controls.

V was pared by 2 bases and J by 14 bases, with 10 bases between. Germline V gene data show CDR1 as DFQATT and CDR2 as SNEGSKA (reference sequence). This CDR3 is built from 10 residues. Expressed TCRB transcripts were sequenced because the isolated RNA had all been reverse transcribed beforehand. Clones were read by immunoSEQ multiplex PCR, and TCRdb kept only the in-frame ones, dropping some. The profile shows tens of thousands of clones, 50% of them singletons. Findings of the study overall: VDJ junctions from patients with type 1 diabetes contained fewer insertions and more deletions.

With regard to this clone: What it binds is unknown.

V is TRBV20-1 and J is TRBJ2-1; D unresolved. The receptor was isolated from a woman between 25 and 40 years old in good health. The sample taken for sequencing was stem cell memory CD4+ T cells from blood. The DNA for the CDR3 is TGCAGTGCTAGACGTCTAGTAGAGTTCTTC. Protein product: CSARRLVEFF.